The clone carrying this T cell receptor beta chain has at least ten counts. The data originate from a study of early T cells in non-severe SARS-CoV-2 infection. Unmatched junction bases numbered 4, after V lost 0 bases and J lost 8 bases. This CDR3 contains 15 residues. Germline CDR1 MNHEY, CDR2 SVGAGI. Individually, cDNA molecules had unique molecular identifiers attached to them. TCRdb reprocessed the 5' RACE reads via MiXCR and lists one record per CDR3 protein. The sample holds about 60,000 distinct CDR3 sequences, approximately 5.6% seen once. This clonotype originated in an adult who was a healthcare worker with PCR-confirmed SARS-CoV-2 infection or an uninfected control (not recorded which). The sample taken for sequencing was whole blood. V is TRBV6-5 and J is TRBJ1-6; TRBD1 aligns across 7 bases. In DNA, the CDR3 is TGTGCCAGCAGTTACTCTCTCAGGGGGGATTCACCCCTCCACTTT. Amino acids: CASSYSLRGDSPLHF.